The rows below give T cell receptor beta chains drawn from one sample of a study of T cell responses to AZD1222 COVID-19 vaccine. Libraries were prepared by immunoSEQ multiplex PCR; TCRdb keeps only in-frame clonotypes and omits some of them. The data show more than 90,000 clones, less than 95% seen once. The source was peripheral blood, collected on day 0 of AZD1222 vaccination. The receptors shown here come from an adult in good health. CDR3s include the opening cysteine and the closing phenylalanine or tryptophan. A D gene is named only where the DNA matches it firmly. Clone size appears in some rows only: once, few, many, or a class for an expanded clone.

clone_size j_call v_call d_call cdr3_nt cdr3_aa
NA TRBJ1-5 TRBV27 NA TGTGCCAGCACCTTTCGTAATAGCAATCAGCCCCAGCATTTT CASTFRNSNQPQHF
NA TRBJ1-3 TRBV4-1 NA TGCGCCAGCAGCCCCCGTGCAGACAGGCTGACTGGAAACACCATATATTTT CASSPRADRLTGNTIYF
NA TRBJ2-7 TRBV29-1 NA TGCAGCGTAAGACTAGTGCTACGTTACGAGCAGTACTTC CSVRLVLRYEQYF
NA TRBJ2-6 TRBV5-1 NA TGCGCCAGCAGCTTGCTCGAGGCCAACGTCCTGACTTTC CASSLLEANVLTF
NA TRBJ1-1 TRBV28 NA TGTGCCAGCAGTCCAGGATCAGGACACACTGAAGCTTTCTTT CASSPGSGHTEAFF
NA TRBJ1-5 TRBV7-2 NA TGTGCCAGCAGCTTAGAGGCCGGACGGGGGAATCAGCCCCAGCATTTT CASSLEAGRGNQPQHF
NA TRBJ2-5 TRBV5-1 TRBD1 TGCGCCAGCCACAGGGGATCTCGAGAGACCCAGTACTTC CASHRGSRETQYF
once TRBJ2-2 TRBV9 NA TGTGCCAGCAGCATCCGGGCCCTAGGAACCGGGGAGCTGTTTTTT CASSIRALGTGELFF
NA TRBJ1-2 TRBV29-1 NA TGCAGCGTTGAACAATCGACAGGCTCTTTAGGCTACACCTTC CSVEQSTGSLGYTF
NA TRBJ2-1 TRBV6-4 TRBD2 TGTGCCAGCAGTGACGGGGGGGAAAACAATGAGCAGTTCTTC CASSDGGENNEQFF
NA TRBJ2-7 TRBV28 NA TGTGCCAGCAGAATCGGTCTTTCCTACGAGCAGTACTTC CASRIGLSYEQYF
NA TRBJ1-5 TRBV6-2/TRBV6-3 NA TGTGCCAGCAGTTCGATCGATGATCAGCCCCAGCATTTT CASSSIDDQPQHF
NA TRBJ2-5 TRBV4-1 TRBD1 TGCGCCAGCAGCCAAGAGTTCCAGGGGGCGCAGGAGACCCAGTACTTC CASSQEFQGAQETQYF
once TRBJ2-2 TRBV2 NA TGTGCCAGCAGTAACAGGGCGAACACCGGGGAGCTGTTTTTT CASSNRANTGELFF
NA TRBJ1-1 TRBV6-5 NA TGTGCCAGCAGGGAGACGACAGGGAACACTGAAGCTTTCTTT CASRETTGNTEAFF
NA TRBJ1-1 TRBV7-7 NA TGTGCCAGCAGCTCCCAAGAGCACACTGAAGCTTTCTTT CASSSQEHTEAFF
NA TRBJ2-7 TRBV5-1 NA TGCGCCAGCAGTCCTCACATCGCGGGGACCTACGAGCAGTACTTC CASSPHIAGTYEQYF
NA TRBJ1-3 TRBV19 NA TGTGCCAGTAGCCCGGTCCAGGGCCCCGGAAACACCATATATTTT CASSPVQGPGNTIYF
NA TRBJ1-1 TRBV2 TRBD1 TGTGCCAGCAGTGGACAGGGTAACACTGAAGCTTTCTTT CASSGQGNTEAFF
NA TRBJ1-6 TRBV6-2/TRBV6-3 NA TGTGCCAGCAGTTACGGGGATAATTCACCCCTCCACTTT CASSYGDNSPLHF
NA TRBJ2-5 TRBV5-4 NA TGTGCCAGCAGCCCCCGGGGCCCAGAGACCCAGTACTTC CASSPRGPETQYF
NA TRBJ1-5 TRBV5-1 NA TGCGCCAGCAGCCCCATGGGAGTCGAGCAGCCCCAGCATTTT CASSPMGVEQPQHF
NA TRBJ2-2 TRBV4-1 NA TGCGCCAGCAGCTACGGGACGCCGAACACCGGGGAGCTGTTTTTT CASSYGTPNTGELFF
NA TRBJ1-2 TRBV12-3/TRBV12-4 NA TGTGCCAGCAGTTTAATTTTGGGGCATGGCTACACCTTC CASSLILGHGYTF
NA TRBJ2-1 TRBV20-1 TRBD2 TGCAGTGCTAGTTATGCGGGGGGGAGAAATGAGCAGTTCTTC CSASYAGGRNEQFF
NA TRBJ1-1 TRBV4-2 NA TGTGCCAGCAGCCATCAATACGGGATGAACACTGAAGCTTTCTTT CASSHQYGMNTEAFF
NA TRBJ1-1 TRBV5-1 NA TGCGCCAGCAGCTTGGATACAGGGAGAAGTACTGAAGCTTTCTTT CASSLDTGRSTEAFF
NA TRBJ2-5 TRBV5-1 NA TGCGCCAGCAGCTTAGGGGTACAAGAGACCCAGTACTTC CASSLGVQETQYF
NA TRBJ1-1 TRBV7-7 NA TGTGCCAGCAGCCCCTCGCAGAACACTGAAGCTTTCTTT CASSPSQNTEAFF
NA TRBJ1-3 TRBV28 NA TGTGCCAGCAGCCAGAGGCCAACCGGAAACACCATATATTTT CASSQRPTGNTIYF
NA TRBJ2-2 TRBV19 NA TGTGCCAGTAGTATTCGGGACACCGGGGAGCTGTTTTTT CASSIRDTGELFF
NA TRBJ1-5 TRBV2 NA TGTGCCAACGCTAAGGGTCCCGGGGGGAATCAGCCCCAGCATTTT CANAKGPGGNQPQHF
NA TRBJ2-1 TRBV11-2 NA TGTGCCAGCAGCCGCACAATCGTCGACAGCTCCTACAATGAGCAGTTCTTC CASSRTIVDSSYNEQFF
once TRBJ1-3 TRBV13 NA TGTGCCAGCAGCTTAGGCCCCACGAGCTCTGGAAACACCATATATTTT CASSLGPTSSGNTIYF
NA TRBJ1-1 TRBV3-1/TRBV3-2 NA TGTGCCAGCAGCCCATCGAACCCCACTGAAGCTTTCTTT CASSPSNPTEAFF
NA TRBJ2-5 TRBV28 TRBD2 TGTGCCAGCACGGCTAGCGGCGTACAGACCCAGTACTTC CASTASGVQTQYF
NA TRBJ2-4 TRBV10-2 TRBD1 TGCGCCAGCAGTGGACAGGGAGTAAACATTCAGTACTTC CASSGQGVNIQYF
NA TRBJ1-4 TRBV10-3 NA TGTGCCATCAGCGATGGAGAGAATGAAAAACTGTTTTTT CAISDGENEKLFF
NA TRBJ1-1 TRBV10-1 NA TGCGCCAGCAGTGAGTCGCGGATGAACACTGAAGCTTTCTTT CASSESRMNTEAFF
NA TRBJ2-2 TRBV7-8 NA TGTGCCAGCAGCCTATTATCCACCGGGGAGCTGTTTTTT CASSLLSTGELFF
NA TRBJ2-1 TRBV10-3 NA TGTGCCATTTCAGCGGTGAGCTCCTACAATGAGCAGTTCTTC CAISAVSSYNEQFF
NA TRBJ2-7 TRBV19 NA TGTGCCAGTAGTATAAACTACAGGGAAGGGACCTACGAGCAGTACTTC CASSINYREGTYEQYF
NA TRBJ2-7 TRBV2 NA TGTGCCAGCAGTGAAATGGTAGGGGCCCTAATTGAGCAGTACTTC CASSEMVGALIEQYF
NA TRBJ1-4 TRBV6-5 NA TGTGCCAGCAGTTTTTTAAGGGGCTCATCTAATGAAAAACTGTTTTTT CASSFLRGSSNEKLFF
once TRBJ2-7 TRBV19 TRBD1 TGTGCCAGTAGTGCCCGGACAGGGATCTCCTACGAGCAGTACTTC CASSARTGISYEQYF
NA TRBJ2-1 TRBV5-1 NA TGCGCCAGCAGCTTGGAGGGGAAAGGAGAGCAGTTCTTC CASSLEGKGEQFF
NA TRBJ1-1 TRBV6-5 TRBD1 TGTGCCAGCAGTTACTCCTCGGACAGGATGAACACTGAAGCTTTCTTT CASSYSSDRMNTEAFF
NA TRBJ1-1 TRBV2 NA TGTGCCAGCAGAGTAGACAGACATAACACTGAAGCTTTCTTT CASRVDRHNTEAFF
NA TRBJ2-2 TRBV5-4 TRBD1 TGTGCCAGCAGCTACAACGTAGGACAGGGGTTCGCCGGGGAGCTGTTTTTT CASSYNVGQGFAGELFF
NA TRBJ1-1 TRBV29-1 NA TGCAGCGTGCCGAAACGAGGGGAAGCTTTCTTT CSVPKRGEAFF
NA TRBJ1-4 TRBV9 NA TGTGCCAGCAGCGCCGGGGGTACAGCTAATGAAAAACTGTTTTTT CASSAGGTANEKLFF
NA TRBJ2-7 TRBV11-1 TRBD1 TGTGCCAGCAGCTTCCGGGGGACAGGGGAACTGGACGAGCAGTACTTC CASSFRGTGELDEQYF
NA TRBJ2-1 TRBV5-1 NA TGCGCCAGCAGTACATTGCAGGGGCTACCGGGGGAGCAGTTCTTC CASSTLQGLPGEQFF
NA TRBJ1-5 TRBV19 NA TGTGCCAGTAGTATCTCGTTTTACGATCAGCCCCAGCATTTT CASSISFYDQPQHF